The rows below give T cell receptor beta chains drawn from one sample of a study of blood T cell repertoires in COVID-19. Clones were read by immunoSEQ multiplex PCR, and TCRdb kept only the in-frame ones, dropping some. The sample consists of about 24,000 clones, under 90% of them appearing once. The sequenced sample consisted of peripheral blood. Receptors were obtained from a man aged 65 to 79 with acute or convalescent COVID-19. The CDR3 runs from the conserved cysteine through the conserved F or W. The D gene is left open where the match is weak. Where a row states a size, it is once, few, many or the class of an expanded clone; other rows omit it.

d_gene: TRBD2
j_gene: TRBJ2-3
v_gene: TRBV7-2
abundance: .
CDR3aa: CASSFSGRDFRDTQYF
CDR3nt: TGTGCCAGCAGCTTTAGCGGGAGGGATTTCAGGGATACGCAGTATTTT

d_gene: .
j_gene: TRBJ2-3
v_gene: TRBV2
abundance: once
CDR3aa: CASSLEDSLSDTQYF
CDR3nt: TGTGCCAGCAGTTTGGAGGACAGCTTGTCAGATACGCAGTATTTT

d_gene: .
j_gene: TRBJ2-3
v_gene: TRBV3-1/TRBV3-2
abundance: .
CDR3aa: CASSQDLTRDTQYF
CDR3nt: TGTGCCAGCAGCCAAGATCTGACGAGGGATACGCAGTATTTT

d_gene: .
j_gene: TRBJ1-6
v_gene: TRBV7-8
abundance: .
CDR3aa: CASSFRGENSPLHF
CDR3nt: TGTGCCAGCAGCTTTCGGGGGGAAAATTCACCCCTCCACTTT

d_gene: .
j_gene: TRBJ2-2
v_gene: TRBV7-2
abundance: .
CDR3aa: CASRSRVATGELFF
CDR3nt: TGTGCCAGCAGAAGTCGGGTGGCCACCGGGGAGCTGTTTTTT

d_gene: .
j_gene: TRBJ1-1
v_gene: TRBV6-5
abundance: .
CDR3aa: CASRVEYRGTEAFF
CDR3nt: TGTGCCAGCAGGGTGGAGTACCGGGGGACTGAAGCTTTCTTT

d_gene: .
j_gene: TRBJ2-3
v_gene: TRBV5-4
abundance: once
CDR3aa: CASSLVGSDTDTQYF
CDR3nt: TGTGCCAGCAGCTTGGTCGGTAGCGACACAGATACGCAGTATTTT

d_gene: .
j_gene: TRBJ2-1
v_gene: TRBV12-5
abundance: .
CDR3aa: CASGFLLEQFF
CDR3nt: TGTGCTAGTGGTTTTCTTCTCGAGCAGTTCTTC

d_gene: TRBD1
j_gene: TRBJ1-1
v_gene: TRBV9
abundance: .
CDR3aa: CASSSRDRGAEAFF
CDR3nt: TGTGCCAGCAGCTCAAGGGACAGGGGGGCTGAAGCTTTCTTT

d_gene: TRBD1
j_gene: TRBJ1-4
v_gene: TRBV14
abundance: .
CDR3aa: CASSRDRLEKLFF
CDR3nt: TGTGCCAGCAGCCGGGACAGACTAGAAAAACTGTTTTTT

d_gene: .
j_gene: TRBJ1-2
v_gene: TRBV5-1
abundance: once
CDR3aa: CASSSSGDYGYTF
CDR3nt: TGCGCCAGCAGCTCCTCGGGGGACTATGGCTACACCTTC

d_gene: TRBD2
j_gene: TRBJ2-4
v_gene: TRBV7-2
abundance: .
CDR3aa: CASSRTLTRGGDAKNIQYF
CDR3nt: TGTGCCAGCAGCCGGACCCTTACTAGGGGAGGGGATGCCAAAAACATTCAGTACTTC

d_gene: TRBD1
j_gene: TRBJ2-3
v_gene: TRBV3-1/TRBV3-2
abundance: .
CDR3aa: CASSHRQGVYTDTQYF
CDR3nt: TGTGCCAGCAGCCACCGACAGGGAGTGTACACAGATACGCAGTATTTT

d_gene: .
j_gene: TRBJ2-3
v_gene: TRBV24-1
abundance: .
CDR3aa: CATSDGAPRGASTDTQYF
CDR3nt: TGTGCCACCAGTGACGGAGCCCCTAGGGGCGCTAGCACAGATACGCAGTATTTT

d_gene: .
j_gene: TRBJ1-2
v_gene: TRBV2
abundance: .
CDR3aa: CATRGAYYGYTF
CDR3nt: TGTGCCACCAGGGGAGCGTACTATGGCTACACCTTC

d_gene: .
j_gene: TRBJ2-5
v_gene: TRBV5-5
abundance: once
CDR3aa: CASSSRSYQETQYF
CDR3nt: TGTGCCAGCAGCTCCCGGTCGTACCAAGAGACCCAGTACTTC

d_gene: TRBD2
j_gene: TRBJ2-3
v_gene: TRBV19
abundance: .
CDR3aa: CASSMWGRADDTQYF
CDR3nt: TGTGCCAGTAGTATGTGGGGGAGGGCGGATGATACGCAGTATTTT

d_gene: .
j_gene: TRBJ1-4
v_gene: TRBV3-1/TRBV3-2
abundance: few
CDR3aa: CASSQEWPGDEKLFF
CDR3nt: TGTGCCAGCAGCCAAGAGTGGCCAGGGGATGAAAAACTGTTTTTT

d_gene: .
j_gene: TRBJ2-1
v_gene: TRBV18
abundance: .
CDR3aa: CASSPPYGNNEQFF
CDR3nt: TGTGCCAGCTCACCACCGTACGGGAACAATGAGCAGTTCTTC

d_gene: TRBD1
j_gene: TRBJ1-5
v_gene: TRBV18
abundance: .
CDR3aa: CASSPSGQLSNQPQHF
CDR3nt: TGTGCCAGCTCACCATCGGGACAGCTTAGCAATCAGCCCCAGCATTTT

d_gene: TRBD1
j_gene: TRBJ2-2
v_gene: TRBV4-1
abundance: few
CDR3aa: CASSQGQGAPESGELFF
CDR3nt: TGCGCCAGCAGCCAGGGACAGGGGGCTCCCGAATCCGGGGAGCTGTTTTTT

d_gene: .
j_gene: TRBJ1-6
v_gene: TRBV7-8
abundance: .
CDR3aa: CASSLLRQRSSYNSPLHF
CDR3nt: TGTGCCAGCAGCTTACTCCGACAGAGGAGCTCCTATAATTCACCCCTCCACTTT

d_gene: TRBD2
j_gene: TRBJ2-2
v_gene: TRBV7-2
abundance: .
CDR3aa: CASSLGGLGVDARELFF
CDR3nt: TGTGCCAGCAGCTTAGGTGGACTAGGGGTAGACGCCCGGGAGCTGTTTTTT

d_gene: .
j_gene: TRBJ2-7
v_gene: TRBV30
abundance: .
CDR3aa: CAWETSGEQYF
CDR3nt: TGTGCCTGGGAGACTTCGGGCGAGCAGTACTTC

d_gene: TRBD2
j_gene: TRBJ2-1
v_gene: TRBV30
abundance: .
CDR3aa: CAWTLGLAGGREQFF
CDR3nt: TGTGCCTGGACCCTCGGACTAGCGGGGGGGCGTGAGCAGTTCTTC

d_gene: .
j_gene: TRBJ2-7
v_gene: TRBV12-3/TRBV12-4
abundance: .
CDR3aa: CASSLVDSYEQYF
CDR3nt: TGTGCCAGCAGTTTAGTAGACTCCTACGAGCAGTACTTC

d_gene: TRBD1
j_gene: TRBJ1-2
v_gene: TRBV6-5
abundance: .
CDR3aa: CASSYSGSRGRAGYTF
CDR3nt: TGTGCCAGCAGTTACTCGGGCTCCAGGGGGCGCGCTGGCTACACCTTC

d_gene: .
j_gene: TRBJ1-2
v_gene: TRBV5-6
abundance: .
CDR3aa: CASSTQRGYTF
CDR3nt: TGTGCCAGCAGTACTCAGCGGGGCTACACCTTC

d_gene: TRBD2
j_gene: TRBJ2-5
v_gene: TRBV5-4
abundance: .
CDR3aa: CASSMRLLAGVETQYF
CDR3nt: TGTGCCAGCAGCATGAGGCTACTAGCGGGAGTAGAGACCCAGTACTTC

d_gene: .
j_gene: TRBJ1-3
v_gene: TRBV19
abundance: few
CDR3aa: CASTGTPGDGNTIYF
CDR3nt: TGTGCCAGTACCGGGACCCCAGGGGATGGAAACACCATATATTTT

d_gene: .
j_gene: TRBJ1-1
v_gene: TRBV6-5
abundance: .
CDR3aa: CASFSGSTEAFF
CDR3nt: TGTGCCAGCTTCAGCGGCTCCACTGAAGCTTTCTTT

d_gene: .
j_gene: TRBJ1-5
v_gene: TRBV5-1
abundance: .
CDR3aa: CASSPYMGDQPQHF
CDR3nt: TGCGCCAGCAGCCCCTACATGGGCGATCAGCCCCAGCATTTT

d_gene: .
j_gene: TRBJ2-1
v_gene: TRBV6-5
abundance: .
CDR3aa: CASSSRLASYEQFF
CDR3nt: TGTGCCAGCAGTTCCCGTCTAGCGAGCTATGAGCAGTTCTTC

d_gene: .
j_gene: TRBJ2-5
v_gene: TRBV6-2/TRBV6-3
abundance: .
CDR3aa: CASSGSQETQYF
CDR3nt: TGTGCCAGCAGTGGCAGTCAAGAGACCCAGTACTTC

d_gene: .
j_gene: TRBJ1-2
v_gene: TRBV7-2
abundance: .
CDR3aa: CASSLTRNRALGYTF
CDR3nt: TGTGCCAGCAGCCTGACCAGGAACAGGGCCCTAGGCTACACCTTC

d_gene: .
j_gene: TRBJ1-1
v_gene: TRBV30
abundance: .
CDR3aa: CAWSATTRGAMPFF
CDR3nt: TGTGCCTGGAGTGCAACCACTCGGGGGGCGATGCCTTTCTTT

d_gene: TRBD1
j_gene: TRBJ2-1
v_gene: TRBV5-4
abundance: .
CDR3aa: CASSIDRGTYNEQFF
CDR3nt: TGTGCCAGCAGCATCGACAGGGGGACCTACAATGAGCAGTTCTTC

d_gene: .
j_gene: TRBJ2-1
v_gene: TRBV7-2
abundance: .
CDR3aa: CASSLAYSGYNEQFF
CDR3nt: TGTGCCAGCAGCTTAGCGTACTCGGGGTACAATGAGCAGTTCTTC

d_gene: .
j_gene: TRBJ1-4
v_gene: TRBV27
abundance: .
CDR3aa: CASSRRETNEKLFF
CDR3nt: TGTGCCAGCAGCCGCCGGGAAACTAATGAAAAACTGTTTTTT

d_gene: .
j_gene: TRBJ1-2
v_gene: TRBV2
abundance: .
CDR3aa: CASSEALQARRGYTF
CDR3nt: TGTGCCAGCAGTGAAGCGCTTCAGGCACGAAGGGGCTACACCTTC

d_gene: TRBD1
j_gene: TRBJ2-7
v_gene: TRBV5-1
abundance: .
CDR3aa: CASSLVSGTEAYEQYF
CDR3nt: TGCGCCAGCAGCTTGGTGTCCGGGACAGAGGCATACGAGCAGTACTTC

d_gene: TRBD1
j_gene: TRBJ2-3
v_gene: TRBV4-3
abundance: .
CDR3aa: CASSLRTGRIGDTQYF
CDR3nt: TGCGCCAGCAGCCTGCGGACAGGGCGGATTGGAGATACGCAGTATTTT

d_gene: TRBD1
j_gene: TRBJ2-2
v_gene: TRBV6-5
abundance: .
CDR3aa: CASNTGELGELFF
CDR3nt: TGTGCCAGCAATACAGGGGAACTCGGGGAGCTGTTTTTT

d_gene: .
j_gene: TRBJ1-1
v_gene: TRBV5-6
abundance: .
CDR3aa: CASSLNGQQAFF
CDR3nt: TGTGCCAGCAGCTTGAATGGACAGCAAGCTTTCTTT

d_gene: TRBD1
j_gene: TRBJ2-2
v_gene: TRBV19
abundance: .
CDR3aa: CASSATGGSNTGELFF
CDR3nt: TGTGCCAGTAGTGCCACAGGGGGTTCGAACACCGGGGAGCTGTTTTTT

d_gene: .
j_gene: TRBJ2-7
v_gene: TRBV6-5
abundance: .
CDR3aa: CASMALAGDSYEQYF
CDR3nt: TGTGCCAGCATGGCACTGGCAGGGGATTCCTACGAGCAGTACTTC

d_gene: TRBD1
j_gene: TRBJ1-1
v_gene: TRBV30
abundance: few
CDR3aa: CAWPRGRSTEAFF
CDR3nt: TGTGCCTGGCCCAGGGGGCGAAGCACTGAAGCTTTCTTT

d_gene: TRBD2
j_gene: TRBJ2-3
v_gene: TRBV19
abundance: .
CDR3aa: CASSISSGRPDTQYF
CDR3nt: TGTGCCAGTAGTATTAGTAGCGGGAGGCCAGATACGCAGTATTTT

d_gene: TRBD1
j_gene: TRBJ1-2
v_gene: TRBV5-1
abundance: .
CDR3aa: CASKGQLYGYTF
CDR3nt: TGCGCCAGCAAGGGACAGCTCTATGGCTACACCTTC

d_gene: .
j_gene: TRBJ2-7
v_gene: TRBV7-9
abundance: .
CDR3aa: CASSSWFAGQSYEQYF
CDR3nt: TGTGCCAGCAGCTCCTGGTTCGCAGGGCAGTCCTACGAGCAGTACTTC

d_gene: TRBD2
j_gene: TRBJ2-1
v_gene: TRBV19
abundance: .
CDR3aa: CASRTSGRAGYNEQFF
CDR3nt: TGTGCCAGTAGGACTAGCGGGAGGGCCGGGTACAATGAGCAGTTCTTC

d_gene: .
j_gene: TRBJ2-7
v_gene: TRBV30
abundance: .
CDR3aa: CAWSILGRRFYEQYF
CDR3nt: TGTGCCTGGAGTATCCTAGGCCGGCGGTTCTACGAGCAGTACTTC